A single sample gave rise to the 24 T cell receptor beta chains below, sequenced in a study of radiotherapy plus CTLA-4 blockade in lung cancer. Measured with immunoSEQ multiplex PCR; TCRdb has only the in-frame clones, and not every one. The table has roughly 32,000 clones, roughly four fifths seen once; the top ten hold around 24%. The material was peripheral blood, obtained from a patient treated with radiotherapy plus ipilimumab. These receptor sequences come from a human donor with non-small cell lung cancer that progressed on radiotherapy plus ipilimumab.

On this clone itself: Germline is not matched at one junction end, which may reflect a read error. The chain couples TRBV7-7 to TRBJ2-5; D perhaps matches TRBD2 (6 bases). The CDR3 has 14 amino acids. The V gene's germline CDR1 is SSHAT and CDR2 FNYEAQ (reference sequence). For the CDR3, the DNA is TGTGCTAGCAGCAAAGATTCAGGAGGGGAGACCCAGTACTTC. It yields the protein CASSKDSGGETQYF.

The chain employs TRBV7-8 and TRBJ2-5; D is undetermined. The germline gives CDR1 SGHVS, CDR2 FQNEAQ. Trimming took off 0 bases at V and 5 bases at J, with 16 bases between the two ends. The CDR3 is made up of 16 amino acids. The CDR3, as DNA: TGTGCCAGCAGCTTAGCGCCGGTTGTGGTTGCTGAGACCCAGTACTTC. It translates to CASSLAPVVVAETQYF.

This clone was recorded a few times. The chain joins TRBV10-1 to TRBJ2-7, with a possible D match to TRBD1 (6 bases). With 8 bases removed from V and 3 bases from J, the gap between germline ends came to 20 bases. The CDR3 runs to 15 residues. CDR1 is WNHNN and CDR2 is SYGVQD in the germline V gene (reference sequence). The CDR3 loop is CASRPRRQEIYEQYF. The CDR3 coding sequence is TGCGCCAGCCGTCCTAGAAGACAGGAAATCTACGAGCAGTACTTC.

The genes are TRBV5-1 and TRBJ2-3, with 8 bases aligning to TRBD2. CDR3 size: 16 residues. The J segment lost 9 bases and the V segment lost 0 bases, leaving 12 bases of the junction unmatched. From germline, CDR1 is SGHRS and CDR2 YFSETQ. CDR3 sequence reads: CASSLELRGAGGTQYF. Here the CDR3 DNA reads TGCGCCAGCAGCTTGGAGTTGCGGGGGGCCGGGGGGACGCAGTATTTT.

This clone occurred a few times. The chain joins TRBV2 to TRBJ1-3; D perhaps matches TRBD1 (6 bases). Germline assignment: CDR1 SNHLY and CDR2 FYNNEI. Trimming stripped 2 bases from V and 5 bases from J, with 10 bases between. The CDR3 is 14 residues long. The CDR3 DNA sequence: TGTGCCAGCAGTGAACCAGGGGTCAGAAACACCATATATTTT. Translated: CASSEPGVRNTIYF.

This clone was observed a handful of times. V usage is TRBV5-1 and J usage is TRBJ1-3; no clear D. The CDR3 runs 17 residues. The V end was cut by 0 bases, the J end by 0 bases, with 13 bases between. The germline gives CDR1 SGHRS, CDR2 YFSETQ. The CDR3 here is CASSLGVSGTSGNTIYF. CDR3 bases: TGCGCCAGCAGCTTGGGGGTTTCAGGAACCTCTGGAAACACCATATATTTT.

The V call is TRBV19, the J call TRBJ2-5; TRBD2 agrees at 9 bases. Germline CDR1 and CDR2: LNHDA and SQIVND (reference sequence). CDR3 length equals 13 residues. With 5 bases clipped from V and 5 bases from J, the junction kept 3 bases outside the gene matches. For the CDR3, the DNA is TGTGCCAGTAGTCGAGGACTAGCGGAGACCCAGTACTTC. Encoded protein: CASSRGLAETQYF.

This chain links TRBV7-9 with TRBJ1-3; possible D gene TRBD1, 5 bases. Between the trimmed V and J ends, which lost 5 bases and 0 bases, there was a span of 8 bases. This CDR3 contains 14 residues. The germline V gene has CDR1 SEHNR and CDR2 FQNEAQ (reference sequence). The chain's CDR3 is CASSQGVSGNTIYF. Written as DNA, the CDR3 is TGTGCCAGCAGCCAAGGGGTCTCTGGAAACACCATATATTTT.

The CDR3 spells CASSLTSASGTQYF. The CDR3 bases are TGCGCCAGCAGCTTAACTAGCGCCTCGGGGACCCAGTACTTC. The chain carries TRBV5-1 and TRBJ2-5, with 7 bases that match TRBD2. The V gene's germline CDR1 is SGHRS and CDR2 YFSETQ. CDR3 length: 14 amino acids. V shed 2 bases and J 7 bases; nucleotides not matched to a gene: 8.

CDR3 sequence: CASSLGTDNQETQYF. CDR3 in DNA: TGTGCCAGCAGCTTAGGGACAGATAACCAAGAGACCCAGTACTTC. The gene calls are TRBV11-3 and TRBJ2-5; weak D call: TRBD1 (6 bases). Trimming pared 1 base from V and 0 bases from J, leaving 9 bases between. CDR3 length equals 15 residues. Per germline, CDR1 SGHNT and CDR2 YENEEA.

This chain's CDR3 is CASSLRQGTEKLFF. In DNA form, the CDR3 reads TGTGCCAGCAGCTTACGACAGGGCACTGAAAAACTGTTTTTT. J is TRBJ1-4 and V is TRBV5-6, with 7 bases matching TRBD1. This CDR3 contains 14 residues. CDR1 is SGHDT and CDR2 is YYEEEE in the germline V gene. V was pared by 2 bases and J by 7 bases, with 5 bases of the junction left unmatched.

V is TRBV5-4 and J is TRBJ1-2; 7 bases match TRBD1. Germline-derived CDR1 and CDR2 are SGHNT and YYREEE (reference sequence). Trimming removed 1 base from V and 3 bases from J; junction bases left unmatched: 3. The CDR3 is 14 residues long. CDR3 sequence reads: CASSLTGTDYGYTF. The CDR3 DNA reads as TGTGCCAGCAGCTTGACCGGGACAGACTATGGCTACACCTTC.

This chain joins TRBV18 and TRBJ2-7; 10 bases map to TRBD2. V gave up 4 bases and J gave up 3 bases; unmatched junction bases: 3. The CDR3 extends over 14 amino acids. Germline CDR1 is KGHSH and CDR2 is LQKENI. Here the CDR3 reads CASSLRTSGYEQYF. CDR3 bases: TGTGCCAGCTCACTTCGGACTAGCGGCTACGAGCAGTACTTC.

The CDR3 nucleotides are TGTGCCAGCAGCTTGCGCGGGGGGACTGAAGCTTTCTTT. This encodes CASSLRGGTEAFF. The genes are TRBV5-4 and TRBJ1-1; tentative D call: TRBD1 (5 bases). The CDR3 extends over 13 amino acids. Germline V gene lookup returns CDR1 SGHNT and CDR2 YYREEE (reference sequence). The V gene lost 1 base and the J gene lost 5 bases, with 9 bases spanning the gap.

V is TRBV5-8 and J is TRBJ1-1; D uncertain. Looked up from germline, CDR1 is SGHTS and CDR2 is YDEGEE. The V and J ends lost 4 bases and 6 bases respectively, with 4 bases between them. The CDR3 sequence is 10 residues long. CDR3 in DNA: TGTGCCAGCAGCCGTCCTGAAGCTTTCTTT. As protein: CASSRPEAFF.

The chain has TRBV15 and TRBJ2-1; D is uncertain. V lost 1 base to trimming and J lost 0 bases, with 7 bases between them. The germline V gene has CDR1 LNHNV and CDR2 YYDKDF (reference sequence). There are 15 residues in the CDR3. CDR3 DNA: TGTGCCACCAGCAGAGGAACAAGCTCCTACAATGAGCAGTTCTTC. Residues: CATSRGTSSYNEQFF.

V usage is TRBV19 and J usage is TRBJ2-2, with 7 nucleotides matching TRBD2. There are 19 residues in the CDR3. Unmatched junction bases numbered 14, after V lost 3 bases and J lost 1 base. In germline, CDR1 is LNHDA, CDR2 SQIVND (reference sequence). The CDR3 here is CASSMGWGGMDQNTGELFF. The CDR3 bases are TGTGCCAGTAGTATGGGGTGGGGAGGGATGGATCAGAACACCGGGGAGCTGTTTTTT. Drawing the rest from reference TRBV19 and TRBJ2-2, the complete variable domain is DGGITQSPKYLFRKEGQNVTLSCEQNLNHDAMYWYRQDPGQGLRLIYYSQIVNDFQKGDIAEGYSVSREKKESFPLTVTSAQKNPTAFYLCASSMGWGGMDQNTGELFFGEGSRLTVL.

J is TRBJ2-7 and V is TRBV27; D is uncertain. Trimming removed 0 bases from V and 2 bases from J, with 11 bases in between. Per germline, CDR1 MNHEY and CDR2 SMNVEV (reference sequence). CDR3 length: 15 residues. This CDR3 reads CASSLSVGRTYEQYF. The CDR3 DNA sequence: TGTGCCAGCAGTTTATCTGTGGGCCGTACCTACGAGCAGTACTTC.

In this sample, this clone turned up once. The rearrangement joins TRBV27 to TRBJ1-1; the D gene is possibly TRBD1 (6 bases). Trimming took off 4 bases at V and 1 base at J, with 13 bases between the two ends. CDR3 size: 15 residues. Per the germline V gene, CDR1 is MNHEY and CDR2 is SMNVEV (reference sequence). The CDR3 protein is CASSSQGSGNTEAFF. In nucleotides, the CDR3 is TGTGCCAGCAGTTCACAGGGCTCAGGGAACACTGAAGCTTTCTTT.

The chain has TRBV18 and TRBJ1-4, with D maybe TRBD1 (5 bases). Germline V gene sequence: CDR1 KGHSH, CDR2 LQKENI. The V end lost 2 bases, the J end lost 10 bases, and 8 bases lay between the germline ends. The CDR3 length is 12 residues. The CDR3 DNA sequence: TGTGCCAGCTCACCAGACGGGGGAAAACTGTTTTTT. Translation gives CASSPDGGKLFF.

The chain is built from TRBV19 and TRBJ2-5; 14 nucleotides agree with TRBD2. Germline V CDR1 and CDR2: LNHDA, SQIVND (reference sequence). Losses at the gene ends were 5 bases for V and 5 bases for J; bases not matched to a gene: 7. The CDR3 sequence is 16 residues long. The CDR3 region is CASSPRLAGGRETQYF. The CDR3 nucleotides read TGTGCCAGTAGTCCCCGACTAGCGGGGGGGCGGGAGACCCAGTACTTC.

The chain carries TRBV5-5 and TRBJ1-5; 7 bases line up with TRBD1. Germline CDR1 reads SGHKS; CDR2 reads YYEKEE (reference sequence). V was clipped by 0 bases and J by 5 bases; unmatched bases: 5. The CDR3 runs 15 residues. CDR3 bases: TGTGCCAGCAGCTTGGTTCCAGGGGGAGATCAGCCCCAGCATTTT. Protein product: CASSLVPGGDQPQHF.

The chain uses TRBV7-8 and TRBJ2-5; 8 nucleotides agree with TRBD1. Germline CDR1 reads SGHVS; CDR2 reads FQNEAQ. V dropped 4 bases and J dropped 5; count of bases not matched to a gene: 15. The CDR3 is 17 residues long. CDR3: CASSSRPGQAPAETQYF. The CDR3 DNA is TGTGCCAGCAGCTCCCGACCGGGACAGGCCCCTGCGGAGACCCAGTACTTC.

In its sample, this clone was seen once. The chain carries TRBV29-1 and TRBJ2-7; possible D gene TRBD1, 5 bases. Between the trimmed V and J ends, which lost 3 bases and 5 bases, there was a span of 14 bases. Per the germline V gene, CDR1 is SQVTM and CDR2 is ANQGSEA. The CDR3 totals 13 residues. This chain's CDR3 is CSVEGDSNNEQYF. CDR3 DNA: TGCAGCGTTGAGGGTGACAGTAACAACGAGCAGTACTTC.